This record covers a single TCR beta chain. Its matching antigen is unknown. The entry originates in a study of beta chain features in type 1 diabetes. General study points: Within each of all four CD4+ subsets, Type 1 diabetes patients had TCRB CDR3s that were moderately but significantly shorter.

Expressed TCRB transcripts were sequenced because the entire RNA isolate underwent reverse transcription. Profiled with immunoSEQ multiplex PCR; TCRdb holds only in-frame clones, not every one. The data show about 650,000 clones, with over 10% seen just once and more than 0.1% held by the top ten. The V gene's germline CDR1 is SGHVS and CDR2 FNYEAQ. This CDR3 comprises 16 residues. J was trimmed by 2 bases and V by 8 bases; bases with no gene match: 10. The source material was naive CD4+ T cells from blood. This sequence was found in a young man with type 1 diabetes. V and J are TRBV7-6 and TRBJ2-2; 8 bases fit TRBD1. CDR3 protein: CASASRGTGNTGELFF. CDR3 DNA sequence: TGTGCCAGCGCCTCCCGAGGGACAGGAAACACCGGGGAGCTGTTTTTT.